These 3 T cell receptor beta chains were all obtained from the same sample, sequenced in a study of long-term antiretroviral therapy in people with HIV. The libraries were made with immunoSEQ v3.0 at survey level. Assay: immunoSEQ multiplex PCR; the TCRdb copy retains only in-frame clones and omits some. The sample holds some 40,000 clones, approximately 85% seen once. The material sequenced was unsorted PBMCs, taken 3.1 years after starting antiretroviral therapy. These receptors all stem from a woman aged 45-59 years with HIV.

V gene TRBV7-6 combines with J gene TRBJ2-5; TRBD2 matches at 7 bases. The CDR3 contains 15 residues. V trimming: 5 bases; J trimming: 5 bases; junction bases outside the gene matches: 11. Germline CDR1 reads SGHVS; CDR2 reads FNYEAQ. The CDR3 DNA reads TGTGCCAGCAGCCCCTGGGGCGGGGGTAGGGAGACCCAGTACTTC. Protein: CASSPWGGGRETQYF. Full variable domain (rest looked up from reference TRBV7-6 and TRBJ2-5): GAGVSQSPRYKVTKRGQDVALRCDPISGHVSLYWYRQALGQGPEFLTYFNYEAQQDKSGLPNDRFSAERPEGSISTLTIQRTEQRDSAMYRCASSPWGGGRETQYFGPGTRLLVL.

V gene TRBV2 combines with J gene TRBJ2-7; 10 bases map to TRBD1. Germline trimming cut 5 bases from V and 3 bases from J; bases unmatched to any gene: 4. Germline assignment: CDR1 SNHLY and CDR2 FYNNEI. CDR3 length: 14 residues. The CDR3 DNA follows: TGTGCCAGCAGTTCAGGACAGGGGGGCTACGAGCAGTACTTC. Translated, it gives CASSSGQGGYEQYF.

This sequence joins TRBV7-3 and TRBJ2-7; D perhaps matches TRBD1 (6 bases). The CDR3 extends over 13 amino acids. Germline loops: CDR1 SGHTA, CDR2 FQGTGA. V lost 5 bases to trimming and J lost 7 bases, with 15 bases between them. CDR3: CASSPQGTGEQYF. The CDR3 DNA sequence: TGTGCCAGCAGCCCCCAGGGGACGGGAGAGCAGTACTTC.